This paragraph reports one T cell receptor beta chain. Its matching antigen is unknown. The data belong to a study of cytomegalovirus exposure and HLA in healthy donors. Study-level background: There were 350 to 400 genotyped donors. Of these, 75% to 90% fell in the genetic ancestry cluster associated with self-reported Caucasian donors.

Broader study findings: Across donors, presence/absence analyses took sequencing depth to be roughly uniform.

CDR3 size: 12 residues. CDR1 and CDR2 (germline): SGHDT, YYEEEE. V lost 0 bases and J 15 bases, leaving 12 bases between the germline ends. The PCR made use of 60 Vbeta and 13 Jbeta primers. Repertoires were generated with immunoSEQ multiplex PCR, while TCRdb's copy carries only in-frame clones and drops some. The sample lists 120,000 to 150,000 clones; around three quarters were seen once. V gene TRBV5-6 combines with J gene TRBJ1-4, with D maybe TRBD1 (6 bases). This clonotype was sampled from a middle-aged man in good health and CMV-seronegative. The sample was PBMCs. Written as DNA, the CDR3 is TGTGCCAGCAGCTTGGTAACAGGACAGTTGTTTTTT. This codes for CASSLVTGQLFF.